Listed here are 4 T cell receptor beta chains from one sample, sequenced in a study of beta chain features in type 1 diabetes. Reverse transcription of all isolated RNA meant that expressed TCRB transcripts were sequenced. The data were produced by immunoSEQ multiplex PCR, yet TCRdb's version contains in-frame clones alone and is incomplete. The data hold 120,000 to 150,000 clones, with under 60% observed a single time. Sequencing was performed on Tregs from blood. The receptors shown here come from a man in his late teens or twenties in good health.

The rearrangement uses TRBV6-6 and TRBJ1-2; TRBD1 matches at 9 bases. CDR3 length: 13 residues. The germline V gene has CDR1 MNHNY and CDR2 SVGAGI (reference sequence). With 6 bases clipped from V and 8 bases from J, the junction kept 7 bases outside the gene matches. For the CDR3, the DNA is TGTGCCAGCAGCAACAGGGGGCAGTCGGGCTACACCTTC. Translated: CASSNRGQSGYTF.

The chain combines TRBV5-4 with TRBJ2-5; TRBD2 agrees at 7 bases. CDR1 is SGHNT and CDR2 is YYREEE in the germline V gene (reference sequence). Trimming removed 4 bases from V and 1 base from J; junction bases left unmatched: 4. The CDR3 contains 14 residues. The CDR3 bases are TGTGCCAGCAGCCCCGGACTAGTCCAAGAGACCCAGTACTTC. Its protein is CASSPGLVQETQYF.

This clone has just a few counts. The chain carries TRBV29-1 and TRBJ2-5; D is unresolved. The V gene lost 0 bases and the J gene lost 5 bases, with 10 bases spanning the gap. This CDR3 has 13 residues. Germline-derived CDR1 and CDR2 are SQVTM and ANQGSEA. In nucleotides, the CDR3 is TGCAGCGTTGAAGATAGAAGTATGGAGACCCAGTACTTC. This gives the protein CSVEDRSMETQYF.

This chain joins TRBV5-4 and TRBJ2-5; 7 bases are a match to TRBD1. Germline loops: CDR1 SGHNT, CDR2 YYREEE (reference sequence). This CDR3 spans 14 amino acids. With V trimmed by 7 bases and J by 5 bases, 11 bases remained unmatched. The DNA of the CDR3 is TGTGCCAGCGGTCGAAGGGGGCTTGAGGAGACCCAGTACTTC. Translated, it gives CASGRRGLEETQYF.